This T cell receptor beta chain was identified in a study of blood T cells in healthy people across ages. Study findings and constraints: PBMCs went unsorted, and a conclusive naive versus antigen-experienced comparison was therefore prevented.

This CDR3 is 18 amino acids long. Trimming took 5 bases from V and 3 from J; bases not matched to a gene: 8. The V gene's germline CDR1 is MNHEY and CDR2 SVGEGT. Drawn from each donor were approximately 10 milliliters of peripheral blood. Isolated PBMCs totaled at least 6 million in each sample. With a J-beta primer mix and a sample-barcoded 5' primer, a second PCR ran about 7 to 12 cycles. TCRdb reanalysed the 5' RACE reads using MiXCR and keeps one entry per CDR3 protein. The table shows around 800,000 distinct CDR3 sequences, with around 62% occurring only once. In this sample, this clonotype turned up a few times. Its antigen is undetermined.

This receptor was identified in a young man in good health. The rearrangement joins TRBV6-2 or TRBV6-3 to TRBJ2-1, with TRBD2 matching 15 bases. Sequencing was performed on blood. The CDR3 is CASSTRTSGGVIYNEQFF. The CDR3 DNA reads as TGTGCCAGCAGTACCAGGACTAGCGGGGGGGTTATCTACAATGAGCAGTTCTTC.